This TCR beta chain was sequenced in a study of blood T cell repertoires in COVID-19. At the level of the study: There were acute and convalescent COVID-19 samples, and they came from the United States, Italy and Spain. The analysed material was cDNA or gDNA that came from T cells, B-cell-depleted T cells, or PBMCs.

Germline-derived CDR1 and CDR2 are SGHTA and FQGNSA. The CDR3 is made up of 15 amino acids. Trimming cost V 3 bases and J 1 base; bases outside gene matches: 5. In the study's own analysis: Scientists estimated how many nucleated cells there were by amplifying reference gene primers. Here immunoSEQ multiplex PCR was the method, and the copy in TCRdb shows in-frame clones only, minus some. V, J and clone size are those of that table, while D and trimming were read from the DNA. The sample records 90,000 to 120,000 clones, approximately 88% being singletons. The genes are TRBV7-2 and TRBJ2-5; 7 positions agree with TRBD2. Sequenced input: peripheral blood. The receptor comes from a man aged 50 to 60 with active or convalescent COVID-19. The CDR3 here is CASSLSSGPQETQYF. In nucleotides, the CDR3 is TGTGCCAGCAGCTTGTCTAGCGGACCCCAAGAGACCCAGTACTTC.